Each of the 25 T cell receptor beta chains below was sequenced from the same sample in a study of blood T cell repertoires in COVID-19. The protocol was immunoSEQ multiplex PCR, while the TCRdb copy is restricted to in-frame clones and leaves out a portion. The sample records over 80,000 clones, roughly 86% being singletons. Sequenced input: peripheral blood. The receptors were sampled from a man aged 45-60 years with acute or convalescent COVID-19.

This chain joins TRBV6-5 and TRBJ2-2; 8 bases agree with TRBD2. J was trimmed by 2 bases and V by 3 bases; bases with no gene match: 2. The CDR3 is made up of 15 amino acids. From germline, CDR1 is MNHEY and CDR2 SVGAGI. DNA for the CDR3: TGTGCCAGCAGTTATAGCGGGACCAACACCGGGGAGCTGTTTTTT. Encoded protein: CASSYSGTNTGELFF.

The rearrangement links TRBV2 to TRBJ1-5; maybe TRBD1 (6 bases). The germline CDR1 and CDR2 sequences are SNHLY and FYNNEI. Trimming pared 2 bases from V and 9 bases from J, leaving 17 bases between. This CDR3 has 15 amino acids. CDR3: CASSELGGDRRPQHF. CDR3 sequence (DNA): TGTGCCAGCAGTGAATTAGGGGGGGATCGTCGGCCCCAGCATTTT.

This clone was recorded only once. The CDR3 DNA sequence: TGTGCCAGCATGGGGGACTTCAATGAAGCTTTCTTT. It encodes CASMGDFNEAFF. This sequence joins TRBV2 and TRBJ1-1; TRBD1 might be the D (5 bases). Germline V gene lookup returns CDR1 SNHLY and CDR2 FYNNEI. This CDR3 is 12 amino acids long. Trimming removed 7 bases from V and 7 bases from J, with 13 bases in between.

The genes are TRBV2 and TRBJ1-1; TRBD1 matches at 9 bases. J lost 1 base, V lost 6 bases, and 3 bases had no gene match. CDR1 and CDR2 from the germline V gene are SNHLY and FYNNEI. The CDR3 length is 14 residues. DNA of the CDR3: TGTGCCAGCAGCGTGACAGGGGGGAACACTGAAGCTTTCTTT. Its protein product is CASSVTGGNTEAFF.

The chain joins TRBV27 to TRBJ1-5, with TRBD1 identical over 8 bases. Germline V gene data show CDR1 as MNHEY and CDR2 as SMNVEV (reference sequence). The CDR3 runs 15 residues. V gave up 5 bases and J gave up 7 bases; unmatched junction bases: 10. CDR3 in DNA: TGTGCCAGCAGTCAAGCAGGGGGCGAACGGCAGCCCCAGCATTTT. Amino acid sequence: CASSQAGGERQPQHF.

V and J are TRBV3-1 (or the pseudogene TRBV3-2) and TRBJ1-3; D uncertain. CDR1 and CDR2 from the germline V gene are LGHDT and YNNKEL (reference sequence). The ends were cut back, 4 bases at V and 4 bases at J, with 8 bases in the middle. The CDR3 extends over 13 amino acids. Written as DNA, the CDR3 is TGTGCCAGCAGCCTCTTAATCGGAAACACCATATATTTT. Translating gives CASSLLIGNTIYF.

V and J are TRBV27 and TRBJ2-7; possible D gene TRBD2, 7 bases. Germline CDR1 and CDR2: MNHEY and SMNVEV (reference sequence). This CDR3 has 12 residues. V lost 1 base and J 11 bases, leaving 12 bases between the germline ends. The CDR3 sequence: CASSLWGGREYF. In nucleotides, the CDR3 is TGTGCCAGCAGTTTATGGGGGGGCCGGGAGTACTTC.

V is TRBV18 and J is TRBJ1-6; TRBD1 matches at 7 bases. V dropped 2 bases and J dropped 14; count of bases not matched to a gene: 9. Germline V gene lookup returns CDR1 KGHSH and CDR2 LQKENI. The CDR3 sequence is 14 residues long. The CDR3 nucleotides read TGTGCCAGCTCACCAAAGACAGGGAGTAACACCCTCCACTTT. Its translation: CASSPKTGSNTLHF.

This chain connects TRBV3-1 (or the pseudogene TRBV3-2) to TRBJ2-1, with TRBD2 as a possible D gene (6 bases). Deletions cut 7 bases from V and 4 bases from J, with 17 bases between. From germline, CDR1 is LGHDT and CDR2 YNNKEL (reference sequence). The CDR3 length is 15 residues. CDR3 region: CASTPRDGGYNEQFF. CDR3 DNA: TGTGCCAGCACACCACGGGACGGGGGTTACAATGAGCAGTTCTTC.

CDR3 sequence: CASSPGLLFGYTF. DNA for the CDR3: TGTGCCAGCAGCCCGGGACTCCTCTTTGGCTACACCTTC. The chain joins TRBV3-1 (or the pseudogene TRBV3-2) to TRBJ1-2; D possibly corresponds to TRBD1 (5 bases). Trimming shortened V by 4 bases and J by 7 bases, and 13 bases separated the two germline ends. Germline CDR1 is LGHDT and CDR2 is YNNKEL (reference sequence). The CDR3 has 13 amino acids.

A note on this clone: At one end, the junction sequence differs from germline, possibly due to a read error. Within the sample, other DNA sequences also encode this same CDR3. This chain uses TRBV4-2 with TRBJ2-3; no reliable D call. Looked up from germline, CDR1 is LGHNA and CDR2 is YNFKEQ. The CDR3 has 14 residues. The CDR3 bases are TGTGCCAGCAGTCAAGATAGCAGCACAGATACGCAGTATTTT. It is translated as CASSQDSSTDTQYF.

V usage is TRBV7-8 and J usage is TRBJ2-5; TRBD1 matches at 7 bases. The ends lost 5 bases at V and 0 bases at J; junction bases unmatched: 6. CDR3 length equals 15 residues. CDR1 is SGHVS, CDR2 FQNEAQ, per germline. CDR3 in amino acids: CASSPQTGYQETQYF. DNA for the CDR3: TGTGCCAGCAGCCCCCAGACAGGGTACCAAGAGACCCAGTACTTC.

The chain carries TRBV3-1 (or the pseudogene TRBV3-2) and TRBJ1-1; possibly TRBD1 for D (5 bases). The germline V gene encodes CDR1 LGHDT and CDR2 YNNKEL (reference sequence). V lost 0 bases and J 5 bases, leaving 25 bases between the germline ends. The CDR3 consists of 19 residues. The CDR3 sequence: CASSQDGGEGTLLRTEAFF. The CDR3 DNA is TGTGCCAGCAGCCAAGATGGGGGGGAAGGGACCCTTTTGAGGACTGAAGCTTTCTTT.

CDR3 amino acids: CASTSAGGGFYEQYF. CDR3 nucleotides: TGTGCCAGCACCTCCGCCGGCGGGGGGTTCTACGAGCAGTACTTC. This chain links TRBV27 with TRBJ2-7, with 8 positions matching TRBD2. V gave up 7 bases and J gave up 3 bases; unmatched junction bases: 11. Germline V gene data show CDR1 as MNHEY and CDR2 as SMNVEV (reference sequence). CDR3 length equals 15 residues.

V is TRBV5-6 and J is TRBJ2-1; tentative D call: TRBD2 (6 bases). The V gene lost 2 bases and the J gene lost 6 bases, with 15 bases spanning the gap. This CDR3 spans 15 amino acids. Germline V gene lookup returns CDR1 SGHDT and CDR2 YYEEEE. Written as DNA, the CDR3 is TGTGCCAGCAGCTTACTAGCTGAAAGGGGCAATGAGCAGTTCTTC. This gives the protein CASSLLAERGNEQFF. Drawing the rest from reference TRBV5-6 and TRBJ2-1, the complete variable domain is DAGVTQSPTHLIKTRGQQVTLRCSPKSGHDTVSWYQQALGQGPQFIFQYYEEEERQRGNFPDRFSGHQFPNYSSELNVNALLLGDSALYLCASSLLAERGNEQFFGPGTRLTVL.

The chain joins TRBV7-6 to TRBJ1-5; D gene unclear. The CDR3 extends over 12 amino acids. Trimming stripped 5 bases from V and 5 bases from J, with 7 bases between. Per germline, CDR1 SGHVS and CDR2 FNYEAQ. The CDR3 nucleotides read TGTGCCAGCAGCCACTTCGATCAGCCCCAGCATTTT. Translation: CASSHFDQPQHF.

The chain employs TRBV7-8 and TRBJ2-3; 7 bases map to TRBD1. Germline assignment: CDR1 SGHVS and CDR2 FQNEAQ. J lost 1 base, V lost 5 bases, and 6 bases had no gene match. This CDR3 contains 15 residues. The CDR3 sequence: CASSPVGQGTDTQYF. The DNA of the CDR3 is TGTGCCAGCAGCCCTGTAGGACAGGGCACAGATACGCAGTATTTT.

The chain is built from TRBV29-1 and TRBJ1-1; 7 bases align to TRBD1. This CDR3 has 14 amino acids. In germline, CDR1 is SQVTM, CDR2 ANQGSEA. DNA of the CDR3: TGCTCCTCAACAACGGGGACAGCGAACACTGAAGCTTTCTTT. Translated, it gives CSSTTGTANTEAFF.

The rearrangement joins TRBV12-3 or TRBV12-4 to TRBJ1-3, with D possibly being TRBD1 (6 bases). V dropped 5 bases and J dropped 12 bases, with 14 bases sitting between them. This CDR3 has 12 residues. CDR3 coding DNA: TGTGCCAGCAGTCCACCGGGACAAGTCATATATTTT. As protein: CASSPPGQVIYF.

This chain uses TRBV14 with TRBJ1-2; D is possibly TRBD1 (5 bases). Deletions cut 1 base from V and 3 bases from J, with 9 bases between. The CDR3 has 14 residues. Germline CDR1 reads SGHDN; CDR2 reads FVKESK. This CDR3 is CASSQATDDYGYTF. The DNA of the CDR3 is TGTGCCAGCAGCCAAGCGACAGACGACTATGGCTACACCTTC.

This chain links TRBV29-1 with TRBJ1-1; D perhaps matches TRBD1 (5 bases). The germline CDR1 and CDR2 sequences are SQVTM and ANQGSEA. This CDR3 region has 14 residues. Trimming left V 7 bases short and J 1 base short, with 16 bases between. In DNA, the CDR3 is TGCAGCGCCAGAAAGGGGTCCTCGAACACTGAAGCTTTCTTT. Its translation: CSARKGSSNTEAFF.

This clone was seen more than once but under ten times. The chain joins TRBV3-1 (or the pseudogene TRBV3-2) to TRBJ1-6, with TRBD1 matching 9 bases. Trimming at V came to 3 bases and at J to 8 bases, leaving 14 bases not matched to a gene. The V gene's germline CDR1 is LGHDT and CDR2 YNNKEL (reference sequence). CDR3 size: 18 residues. CDR3: CASSHLLPGQGAYSPLHF. The DNA of the CDR3 is TGTGCCAGCAGCCACCTCCTCCCGGGACAGGGCGCTTATTCACCCCTCCACTTT.

The V gene is TRBV2, the J gene TRBJ2-2; 7 bases line up with TRBD2. The CDR3 has 17 amino acids. The trim removed 3 bases at V and 2 bases at J, leaving 9 bases unmatched. Germline-derived CDR1 and CDR2 are SNHLY and FYNNEI. The CDR3 DNA is TGTGCCAGCAGTGACGGGGTTCTAGCGGCTAACACCGGGGAGCTGTTTTTT. This translates into CASSDGVLAANTGELFF. Full variable domain (remainder filled in from reference TRBV2 and TRBJ2-2): EPEVTQTPSHQVTQMGQEVILRCVPISNHLYFYWYRQILGQKVEFLVSFYNNEISEKSEIFDDQFSVERPDGSNFTLKIRSTKLEDSAMYFCASSDGVLAANTGELFFGEGSRLTVL.

The V gene is TRBV9, the J gene TRBJ2-3; D is possibly TRBD1 (6 bases). Per the germline V gene, CDR1 is SGDLS and CDR2 is YYNGEE. V lost 0 bases to trimming and J lost 2 bases, with 10 bases between them. The CDR3 spans 15 residues. CDR3 region: CASSVVQGYTDTQYF. The CDR3 coding sequence is TGTGCCAGCAGCGTAGTTCAGGGGTACACAGATACGCAGTATTTT. Drawing the rest from reference TRBV9 and TRBJ2-3, the complete variable domain is DSGVTQTPKHLITATGQRVTLRCSPRSGDLSVYWYQQSLDQGLQFLIQYYNGEERAKGNILERFSAQQFPDLHSELNLSSLELGDSALYFCASSVVQGYTDTQYFGPGTRLTVL.

The chain uses TRBV5-6 and TRBJ1-1, with D maybe TRBD1 (6 bases). Trimming removed 4 bases from V and 4 bases from J, with 14 bases in between. This CDR3 is built from 14 residues. Germline V gives CDR1 SGHDT, CDR2 YYEEEE. The CDR3 DNA reads as TGTGCCAGCAGCGGTGGAGGGGGGGCCACTGAAGCTTTCTTT. It translates to CASSGGGGATEAFF. Full variable domain (outside the CDR3, taken from reference TRBV5-6 and TRBJ1-1): DAGVTQSPTHLIKTRGQQVTLRCSPKSGHDTVSWYQQALGQGPQFIFQYYEEEERQRGNFPDRFSGHQFPNYSSELNVNALLLGDSALYLCASSGGGGATEAFFGQGTRLTVV.